This T cell receptor beta chain was found in a study of blood T cell repertoires in COVID-19. Germline V gene sequence: CDR1 PRHDT, CDR2 FYEKMQ (reference sequence). Trimming removed 2 bases from V and 5 bases from J, with 7 bases in between. This CDR3 has 13 residues. Generated by immunoSEQ multiplex PCR, the TCRdb table keeps only in-frame clones and is missing some. The profile covers over 150,000 clones, with approximately 80% appearing a single time and around 16% taken by the ten largest. This study enrolled people aged roughly 18 to 100 from about 26 US geographic areas. Participants reported their clinical history, and cohort assignment relied on those reports.

The chain has TRBV13 and TRBJ2-1; no clear D. The origin of this receptor is a woman aged 50 to 60 who had recovered from COVID-19. What was sequenced was PBMCs or T cells enriched from blood (not recorded which). In DNA form, the CDR3 reads TGTGCCAGCAGCTTAAACTACAACAATGAGCAGTTCTTC. Protein product: CASSLNYNNEQFF.